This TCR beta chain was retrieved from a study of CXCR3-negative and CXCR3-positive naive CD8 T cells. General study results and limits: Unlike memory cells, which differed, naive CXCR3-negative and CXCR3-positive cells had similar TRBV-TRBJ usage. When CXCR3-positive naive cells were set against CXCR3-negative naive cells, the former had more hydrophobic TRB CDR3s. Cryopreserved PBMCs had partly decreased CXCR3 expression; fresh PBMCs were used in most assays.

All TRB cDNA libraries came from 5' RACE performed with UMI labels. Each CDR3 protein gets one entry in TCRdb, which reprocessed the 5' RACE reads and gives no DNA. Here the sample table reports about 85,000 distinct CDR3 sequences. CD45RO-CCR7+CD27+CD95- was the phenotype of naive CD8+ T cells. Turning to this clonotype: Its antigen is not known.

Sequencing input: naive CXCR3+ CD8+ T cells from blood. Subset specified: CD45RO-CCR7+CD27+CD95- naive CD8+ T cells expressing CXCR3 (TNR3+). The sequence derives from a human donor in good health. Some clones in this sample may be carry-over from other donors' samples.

CDR3: CASSTTDTLNSNQPQHF. V and J are TRBV6-1 and TRBJ1-5; TCRdb's D gene call, TRBD1, goes unchecked for lack of DNA. The V gene's germline CDR1 is MNHNS and CDR2 SASEGT. This CDR3 is 17 amino acids long.